Sequencing of this T cell receptor (beta chain) was carried out in a study of low-dose radiotherapy and immunotherapy resistance in tumors (dated by TCRdb to between 2020 and 2023). For context, the study as a whole: In Cohort 1, 0.5 Gy per fraction was delivered every 2 weeks, and a total PTV dose of 6.5 Gy was prescribed. Cohort 2 received 1 Gy per fraction every two weeks, with a total of 13 Gy over 26 weeks. Nivolumab was administered intravenously as a 240 mg flat dose every two weeks, and ipilimumab was administered intravenously at 1 mg/kg every six weeks. Cyclophosphamide 200 mg/m2 was given intravenously every two weeks, one day before each radiation and immunotherapy administration. Patients took aspirin 300 mg orally once daily for four cycles, starting on cycle 1 day 1. Trial participants were not randomized into treatment groups. The translational analysis covered eight patients: three from the first dose cohort and the first five from the second dose cohort.

First-strand cDNA was synthesized using Superscript III and a set of TRAV- and TRBV-specific primers, so that both TCRalpha and TCRbeta chains were covered. A roughly 19-cycle PCR with Phusion amplified the TCRs, pairing a constant-region primer with the adapter that was attached to the V primers. The isolated mRNA was amplified using the MessageAmp II aRNA Amplification Kit, with in vitro transcription performed for approximately 16 hours at 37 degrees C. mRNA for TCR sequencing was isolated with the Dynabeads mRNA DIRECT Purification Kit. Indexed Illumina adapters were added in a second Phusion PCR of around 27 cycles, and the PCR products were purified with AMPure XP beads. The authors' analysis ran thus. Using custom Perl scripts, TCR sequences that encoded the same protein were pooled, out-of-frame sequences were dropped, and the abundance of each clonotype was calculated. Any TCR sequence supported by only a single read was excluded from analysis. Shannon entropy, Gini index, clonality, richness, and the frequency of TCRs shared between repertoires were included as repertoire metrics. TCRdb passed the public sequencing reads through fastp at Q25 and MiXCR, retaining productive beta sequences. Each record represents a unique CDR3 protein, reported with the most common genes and DNA among its rows. The V and J calls here are based on TCRdb, not the publication. A total of over 7,500 distinct CDR3 sequences appear in this sample, almost 70% of them only once. The top ten constitute around 7.1% of the sample.

Donors were enrolled in RACIN, a single-arm phase I dose-escalation trial in which nivolumab, ipilimumab, aspirin, low-dose cyclophosphamide and low-dose radiotherapy were combined. Patients with advanced, TIL-negative solid tumors were considered eligible. Ends trimmed: V by 4 bases, J by 2 bases; bases unmatched to a gene: 6. In the germline V gene, CDR1 corresponds to SGHRS and CDR2 to YFSETQ. The CDR3 contains 16 residues, cysteine and phenylalanine counted. Just CDR3 DNA is preserved here, 48 bases in frame from base 1. This clonotype was seen a handful of times. It lacks a known antigen. No much larger clone is present one base from it, and per-base qualities are unavailable.

This clonotype originated in a human donor with advanced metastatic prostate, ovarian, gallbladder or colorectal cancer (not recorded which). This table probably holds off-target reads from a library built for another chain. The rearranged chain carries TRBV5-1 and TRBJ2-1, with 10 central nucleotides matching TRBD2. Here is the DNA: TGCGCCAGCAGCCCCTCCGGGACTAGCGCCTACAATGAGCAGTTCTTC. Translation gives CASSPSGTSAYNEQFF.